Listed below are T cell receptor beta chains from one sample, sequenced in a study of T cells after yellow fever vaccination. TCRdb redid the calling of the 5' RACE reads with MiXCR, one entry per CDR3 protein. The top ten clones hold about 14% of a sample with hundreds of thousands of distinct CDR3 sequences, approximately 13% of them seen once. The sequences come from PBMCs, collected on the day of the yellow fever booster vaccination. The receptors derive from a man between 25 and 39 years old who received the YFV17D yellow fever vaccine. Each CDR3 is given with its conserved first and last residue. D genes are given only for firm matches. Clone size, where shown, is once, few, many, or a class for clones that have expanded.

TRBD1 | TRBJ2-5 | NA | TRBV28 | TGTGCCAGCAGAGTGCATTTGGGCAGGGGGAAGAGGAGAGTCCAAGAGACCCAGTACTTC | CASRVHLGRGKRRVQETQYF
TRBD1 | TRBJ1-1 | NA | TRBV19 | TGTGCCACCCTAGGGGGCCGTAACACTGAAGCTTTCTTT | CATLGGRNTEAFF
TRBD1 | TRBJ2-7 | NA | TRBV7-9 | TGTGCCAGCAGCTTAGCGCTGGGACAGGGCTACGAGCAGTACTTC | CASSLALGQGYEQYF
NA | TRBJ2-7 | few | TRBV14 | TGTGCCAGCAGCCAAGATATCACAGGGTTGTACGAGCAGTACTTC | CASSQDITGLYEQYF
NA | TRBJ1-1 | few | TRBV28 | TGTGCCAGCAGTTTGTTCCGTAGTGGGAACACTGAAGCTTTCTTT | CASSLFRSGNTEAFF
TRBD1 | TRBJ1-1 | few | TRBV19 | TGTGCCAGTAGTACCGGCCGGGACAGGGGGGAAGCTTTCTTT | CASSTGRDRGEAFF
NA | TRBJ1-6 | NA | TRBV7-3 | TGTGCCAGCAGCTTGGACGGATCTAATTCACCCCTCCACTTT | CASSLDGSNSPLHF
NA | TRBJ2-7 | few | TRBV6-2/TRBV6-3 | TGTGCCAGCAGTAGAATCGACGAGCAGTACTTC | CASSRIDEQYF
NA | TRBJ1-3 | once | TRBV6-1 | TGTGCCAGCAGCGAGGCGGGGGGTAACTCTGGAAACACCATATATTTT | CASSEAGGNSGNTIYF
TRBD1 | TRBJ2-1 | many | TRBV19 | TGTGCCAGTAGTAGGACAGGTAACAATGAGCAGTTCTTC | CASSRTGNNEQFF
TRBD2 | TRBJ2-3 | NA | TRBV5-1 | TGCGCCAGCATGGGACTAGCGGGAGACGGGAGCACAGATACGCAGTATTTT | CASMGLAGDGSTDTQYF
TRBD1 | TRBJ2-7 | few | TRBV27 | TGTGCCAGCAGTTTCAACCGGGACAGCTTTGGCGAGCAGTACTTC | CASSFNRDSFGEQYF
TRBD1 | TRBJ2-1 | many | TRBV6-1 | TGTGCCAGCAGGACCGGAACAGGGGGCAATGAGCAGTTCTTC | CASRTGTGGNEQFF
NA | TRBJ2-1 | few | TRBV4-1 | TGCGCCAGCAGCCAAGTTGGTAGCGCCTGGTTAAGCTCCTACAATGAGCAGTTCTTC | CASSQVGSAWLSSYNEQFF
TRBD2 | TRBJ2-1 | NA | TRBV7-6 | TGTGCCAGCAGCTTGGGCGGAAGGGGAGGGGAGCAGTTCTTC | CASSLGGRGGEQFF
TRBD1 | TRBJ2-7 | few | TRBV10-3 | TGTGCCATCAGCGCCGGGACAGACACCTACGAGCAGTACTTC | CAISAGTDTYEQYF
NA | TRBJ2-1 | few | TRBV5-4 | TGTGCCAGCAGCAAGACTCCATACTCCTACAATGAGCAGTTCTTC | CASSKTPYSYNEQFF
TRBD2 | TRBJ2-1 | few | TRBV10-3 | TGTGCCATCAGAAAGACTAGCGGGAATCTCAATGAGCAGTTCTTC | CAIRKTSGNLNEQFF
NA | TRBJ1-2 | few | TRBV29-1 | TGCAGCGTTGGCAGGGGAGGAGGCTACACCTTC | CSVGRGGGYTF
TRBD2 | TRBJ2-1 | NA | TRBV10-3 | TGTGCCATCAGTGAGGGGCTAGCGGCCCAGTTCTTC | CAISEGLAAQFF
TRBD2 | TRBJ2-1 | NA | TRBV2 | TGTGCCAGCAAACTGGGTGGCGGGAGGTACAATGAGCAGTTCTTC | CASKLGGGRYNEQFF
NA | TRBJ2-1 | many | TRBV4-2 | TGTGCCAGCAGCCAATACAATGAGCAGTTCTTC | CASSQYNEQFF
TRBD1 | TRBJ2-4 | few | TRBV5-6 | TGTGCCAGCGAACTAGCTCCGGGACAGGGATTTTCCAAAAACATTCAGTACTTC | CASELAPGQGFSKNIQYF
NA | TRBJ1-2 | NA | TRBV27 | TGTGCCAGCAGATTAGGGACGGCGAGTAACTATGGCTACACCTTC | CASRLGTASNYGYTF
NA | TRBJ2-3 | few | TRBV6-1 | TGTGCCACCGCCGTGCGGGCGGGCACAGATACGCAGTATTTT | CATAVRAGTDTQYF
TRBD1 | TRBJ2-2 | few | TRBV7-3 | TGTGCCAGCAGCTTGACAGGGACGGACACCGGGGAGCTGTTTTTT | CASSLTGTDTGELFF
NA | TRBJ1-2 | few | TRBV11-2 | TGTGCCAGCAGCTTAAACAGCCTCCTTTACTATGGCTACACCTTC | CASSLNSLLYYGYTF
NA | TRBJ2-7 | NA | TRBV29-1 | TGCAGCGTTAAGGGCACCACCTACGAGCAGTACTTC | CSVKGTTYEQYF
TRBD1 | TRBJ2-1 | NA | TRBV12-3/TRBV12-4 | TGTGCCAGCAGTAACCCGGGACAGGGGGCTTGGGAGCAGTTCTTC | CASSNPGQGAWEQFF